These 30 T cell receptor beta chains share one sample of origin, sequenced in a study of T-cell memory formation after mild COVID-19. One entry per CDR3 protein, called by TCRdb with MiXCR from the 5' RACE reads. The data hold 430,000 or so distinct CDR3 sequences, with approximately 25% observed a single time. The sample comprised PBMCs or a T cell subset sorted from them (not recorded which). The receptor set was obtained from an adult woman who had mild COVID-19 (a few samples of this study predate the infection). Cell type and time point are not known.

V and J are TRBV7-8 and TRBJ2-1; 10 nucleotides agree with TRBD2. Trimming removed 5 bases from V and 7 bases from J; junction bases left unmatched: 11. CDR1 is SGHVS and CDR2 is FQNEAQ in the germline V gene. This CDR3 is 16 amino acids long. In DNA form, the CDR3 reads TGTGCCAGCAGCATAGGAGCGGGAGGGGATACTAATGAGCAGTTCTTC. Its translation is CASSIGAGGDTNEQFF.

The gene calls are TRBV6-2 or TRBV6-3 and TRBJ2-7; tentatively, D is TRBD1 (5 bases). The germline gives CDR1 MNHEY, CDR2 SVGEGT. V lost 8 bases and J 2 bases, leaving 13 bases between the germline ends. This CDR3 has 13 residues. The CDR3 loop is CASRADKTYEQYF. Here the CDR3 DNA reads TGTGCCAGCCGGGCGGACAAGACCTACGAGCAGTACTTC.

The table lists this clonotype with a few counts. The chain recombines TRBV2 with TRBJ1-5, with TRBD1 matching 8 bases. With 3 bases clipped from V and 6 bases from J, the junction kept 1 base outside the gene matches. This CDR3 spans 13 amino acids. Germline V lookup: CDR1 SNHLY, CDR2 FYNNEI. This CDR3 is CASSDRGLQPQHF. The CDR3 DNA follows: TGTGCCAGCAGTGACAGGGGGCTTCAGCCCCAGCATTTT.

The CDR3 nucleotides are TGCAGTGCTAGAGATCCCTCGGGCTACACCTTC. Its protein product is CSARDPSGYTF. The chain employs TRBV20-1 and TRBJ1-2; D is unclear. Trimming removed 0 bases from V and 8 bases from J, with 7 bases in between. CDR1 DFQATT and CDR2 SNEGSKA come from the germline V gene (reference sequence). The CDR3 loop spans 11 amino acids.

The J gene is TRBJ2-1, the V gene TRBV5-1; 7 bases map to TRBD1. J was trimmed by 2 bases and V by 2 bases; bases with no gene match: 10. Germline lookup yields CDR1 SGHRS and CDR2 YFSETQ. The CDR3 is 17 amino acids. In DNA form, the CDR3 reads TGCGCCAGCAGCTTTACGCCAGGGGGACCCGCCTACAATGAGCAGTTCTTC. It encodes CASSFTPGGPAYNEQFF.

This chain joins TRBV6-6 and TRBJ1-1; a weak D match, TRBD1 (5 bases). The CDR3 has 15 amino acids. V was pared by 0 bases and J by 2 bases, with 10 bases between. Per germline, CDR1 MNHNY and CDR2 SVGAGI (reference sequence). The CDR3 coding sequence is TGTGCCAGCAGTTACTCGGGGGGACTAAACACTGAAGCTTTCTTT. Translation gives CASSYSGGLNTEAFF.

In its sample, this clonotype was seen a few times. The rearrangement uses TRBV7-2 and TRBJ2-5, with D perhaps matching TRBD1 (6 bases). With 6 bases removed from V and 5 bases from J, the gap between germline ends came to 16 bases. Germline-derived CDR1 and CDR2 are SGHTA and FQGNSA. This CDR3 comprises 14 residues. CDR3 loop: CASRLTGFGETQYF. The CDR3 DNA sequence: TGTGCCAGCAGACTTACAGGGTTTGGGGAGACCCAGTACTTC.

The V gene is TRBV29-1, the J gene TRBJ2-4, with a tentative D call TRBD1 (6 bases). Trimming removed 6 bases at V and 1 base at J, with 16 bases between. In germline, CDR1 is SQVTM, CDR2 ANQGSEA. The CDR3 has 15 amino acids. The CDR3 protein is CSVGYRQAAKNIQYF. The CDR3 bases are TGCAGCGTAGGGTACCGACAGGCGGCCAAAAACATTCAGTACTTC. The full variable domain, its missing parts supplied by reference TRBV29-1 and TRBJ2-4, is SAVISQKPSRDICQRGTSLTIQCQVDSQVTMMFWYRQQPGQSLTLIATANQGSEATYESGFVIDKFPISRPNLTFSTLTVSNMSPEDSSIYLCSVGYRQAAKNIQYFGAGTRLSVL.

This chain joins TRBV11-2 and TRBJ2-7, with 7 bases lining up with TRBD2. Germline CDR1 and CDR2: SGHAT and FQNNGV. Unmatched junction bases numbered 8, after V lost 1 base and J lost 2 bases. The length of the CDR3 is 16 residues. CDR3 DNA: TGTGCCAGCAGCTTAGCTCGGGGACTACGAACCTACGAGCAGTACTTC. Translating gives CASSLARGLRTYEQYF.

In the case of this clonotype: At one end, the junction sequence differs from germline, possibly due to a read error. The chain recombines TRBV5-1 with TRBJ2-3; TRBD2 might be the D (6 bases). This CDR3 contains 12 residues. Germline V gives CDR1 SGHRS, CDR2 YFSETQ. The CDR3 spells CASSLNRDFVSF. In nucleotides, the CDR3 is TGCGCCAGCAGCTTGAACCGGGACTTCGTGAGTTTT. The full variable domain, with the rest looked up from reference TRBV5-1 and TRBJ2-3, is KAGVTQTPRYLIKTRGQQVTLSCSPISGHRSVSWYQQTPGQGLQFLFEYFSETQRNKGNFPGRFSGRQFSNSRSEMNVSTLELGDSALYLCASSLNRDFVSFGPGTRLTVL.

This clonotype was found a few times. The J gene is TRBJ2-1, the V gene TRBV12-3 or TRBV12-4, with 7 bases lining up with TRBD1. V trimming: 0 bases; J trimming: 8 bases; junction bases outside the gene matches: 4. This CDR3 region has 14 residues. The DNA of the CDR3 is TGTGCCAGCAGTTTAGCTCTTGGGACAGATGAGCAGTTCTTC. Translated, it gives CASSLALGTDEQFF.

In its sample, this clonotype was seen a few times. DNA for the CDR3: TGTGCCAGCAGCTTGGGGACCGGGACAGGGAAGCCCCAGCATTTT. Its translation is CASSLGTGTGKPQHF. This chain uses TRBV5-6 with TRBJ1-5, with 9 bases aligning to TRBD1. V was clipped by 0 bases and J by 8 bases; unmatched bases: 6. The CDR3 totals 15 residues. The germline V gene has CDR1 SGHDT and CDR2 YYEEEE.

The V call is TRBV18, the J call TRBJ2-1; 7 nucleotides line up with TRBD1. Per the germline V gene, CDR1 is KGHSH and CDR2 is LQKENI. This CDR3 contains 16 residues. Losses at the gene ends were 6 bases for V and 4 bases for J; bases not matched to a gene: 12. In DNA form, the CDR3 reads TGTGCCAGCTCCCGGACAGGCCTAGGGATTTACAATGAGCAGTTCTTC. It is translated as CASSRTGLGIYNEQFF.

At least ten counts were recorded for this clonotype. The rearrangement links TRBV7-3 to TRBJ1-1; 7 bases map to TRBD1. Germline CDR1 and CDR2: SGHTA and FQGTGA. J gave up 1 base and V 5 bases, and 4 bases lay outside the gene matches. This CDR3 is built from 14 residues. CDR3 bases: TGTGCCAGCAGCCAGACAGGGAGGAACACTGAAGCTTTCTTT. This sequence encodes CASSQTGRNTEAFF.

This clonotype was detected only a few times. J is TRBJ2-2 and V is TRBV2, with 8 bases identical to TRBD1. Germline values: CDR1 SNHLY, CDR2 FYNNEI. The CDR3 is made up of 16 amino acids. V shed 5 bases and J 7 bases; nucleotides not matched to a gene: 12. The CDR3 reads CASSTPQTGVSGELFF. CDR3 DNA: TGTGCCAGCAGTACTCCCCAGACAGGGGTTAGCGGGGAGCTGTTTTTT.

The V and J genes are TRBV18 and TRBJ1-4, with TRBD1 matching over 9 bases. After removal of 4 bases from V and 4 bases from J, the junction contained 4 bases not matched to a gene. In germline, CDR1 is KGHSH, CDR2 LQKENI. The CDR3 has 15 residues. CDR3 coding DNA: TGTGCCAGCTCACGAGGGACAGGGAATAATGAAAAACTGTTTTTT. The encoded protein is CASSRGTGNNEKLFF. Supplemented by reference TRBV18 and TRBJ1-4, the full variable domain reads NAGVMQNPRHLVRRRGQEARLRCSPMKGHSHVYWYRQLPEEGLKFMVYLQKENIIDESGMPKERFSAEFPKEGPSILRIQQVVRGDSAAYFCASSRGTGNNEKLFFGSGTQLSVL.

J is TRBJ1-6 and V is TRBV2, with D hard to call. The length of the CDR3 is 13 residues. Germline CDR1 SNHLY, CDR2 FYNNEI. V lost 8 bases and J lost 13, with 18 bases in between. The CDR3 nucleotides read TGTGCCAGCCAAAGACAAGAAAGTATTCCCCTCCACTTT. Translating gives CASQRQESIPLHF.

The rearrangement joins TRBV5-5 to TRBJ2-5; 10 bases align to TRBD2. The CDR3 length is 15 residues. CDR1 and CDR2 (germline): SGHKS, YYEKEE (reference sequence). The ends lost 5 bases at V and 5 bases at J; junction bases unmatched: 9. CDR3 DNA: TGTGCCAGCAGGGGTAGTAGCGGGAGGCGGGAGACCCAGTACTTC. Translation gives CASRGSSGRRETQYF.

This clonotype was found a few times. The V gene is TRBV24-1, the J gene TRBJ2-1; no reliable D call. CDR1 and CDR2 (germline): KGHDR, SFDVKD. CDR3 length: 16 residues. Trimming stripped 5 bases from V and 6 bases from J, with 19 bases between. The CDR3 loop is CATSAIDPILRNEQFF. The CDR3 region has the DNA TGTGCCACCAGTGCCATCGACCCGATCCTGCGCAATGAGCAGTTCTTC.

The CDR3 loop is CSARRGGSTGELFF. Here the CDR3 DNA reads TGCAGTGCTAGGCGGGGAGGGTCCACCGGGGAGCTGTTTTTT. The chain uses TRBV20-1 and TRBJ2-2, with 7 bases matching TRBD2. Germline V lookup: CDR1 DFQATT, CDR2 SNEGSKA (reference sequence). The J segment lost 4 bases and the V segment lost 3 bases, leaving 5 bases of the junction unmatched. CDR3 length equals 14 residues.

V usage is TRBV28 and J usage is TRBJ2-7; TRBD2 is a possible D gene (6 bases). Trimming left V 6 bases short and J 1 base short, with 16 bases between. CDR1 is MDHEN, CDR2 SYDVKM, per germline. This CDR3 contains 15 residues. CDR3 protein: CASRSEGPVSYEQYF. The DNA of the CDR3 is TGTGCCAGCAGATCGGAGGGACCGGTATCCTACGAGCAGTACTTC.

This clonotype was detected a few times. The rearrangement links TRBV13 to TRBJ2-3, with TRBD1 matching 7 bases. The CDR3 is 20 residues long. V shed 4 bases, J shed 4 bases, and the junction held 23 bases outside the gene matches. Germline CDR1 is PRHDT and CDR2 is FYEKMQ (reference sequence). The CDR3 region is CASSSRRSSNRGWNADTQYF. Here the CDR3 DNA reads TGTGCCAGCAGCTCGCGTCGGTCTTCGAACAGGGGATGGAATGCAGATACGCAGTATTTT.

The sample holds a few counts of this clonotype. The chain combines TRBV7-8 with TRBJ2-7; D is undetermined. V was cut by 5 bases and J by 5 bases, with 16 bases left in between. CDR1 and CDR2 (germline): SGHVS, FQNEAQ. The length of the CDR3 is 14 residues. The CDR3, as DNA: TGTGCCAGCAGCCCGGAAGGTTGGTGGGACGAGCAGTACTTC. Translating it yields CASSPEGWWDEQYF.

This chain connects TRBV6-5 to TRBJ1-6; 9 positions agree with TRBD1. This CDR3 region has 14 residues. V lost 5 bases to trimming and J lost 11 bases; unmatched junction nucleotides: 7. Germline values: CDR1 MNHEY, CDR2 SVGAGI. Here the CDR3 reads CASSEGQGPTPLHF. CDR3 sequence (DNA): TGTGCCAGCAGTGAGGGACAGGGACCCACACCCCTCCACTTT.

This clonotype was seen a handful of times. J is TRBJ1-1 and V is TRBV7-2; 7 nucleotides line up with TRBD1. The length of the CDR3 is 13 residues. Germline CDR1 and CDR2: SGHTA and FQGNSA. V gave up 9 bases and J gave up 5 bases; unmatched junction bases: 9. Here the CDR3 DNA reads TGTGCCAGTACAGGGGCCAGGGGGACTGAAGCTTTCTTT. Protein sequence: CASTGARGTEAFF.

The chain combines TRBV25-1 with TRBJ2-1; TRBD2 matches 9 bases. Looked up from germline, CDR1 is MGHDK and CDR2 is SYGVNS. V was clipped by 0 bases and J by 9 bases; unmatched bases: 6. This CDR3 has 15 residues. The CDR3 here is CASSEYPGTSFEQFF. The CDR3 nucleotides read TGTGCCAGCAGTGAATACCCAGGGACTAGCTTTGAGCAGTTCTTC.

The chain has TRBV7-2 and TRBJ2-1, with no clear D. Per germline, CDR1 SGHTA and CDR2 FQGNSA. There are 12 residues in the CDR3. V was cut by 4 bases and J by 9 bases, with 10 bases left in between. The CDR3 DNA follows: TGTGCCAGCAGCTCCGGTCGAAGTGAGCAGTTCTTC. Its protein product is CASSSGRSEQFF.

This clonotype was seen only a few times. The CDR3 is CASSLRGGEETQYF. DNA of the CDR3: TGTGCCAGCAGTTTGCGAGGGGGGGAGGAGACCCAGTACTTC. The rearrangement links TRBV12-3 or TRBV12-4 to TRBJ2-5; D is perhaps TRBD2 (7 bases). This CDR3 spans 14 amino acids. With 3 bases removed from V and 5 bases from J, the gap between germline ends came to 13 bases.

This clonotype has just a few counts. The chain employs TRBV20-1 and TRBJ2-7, with TRBD2 identical over 8 bases. In germline, CDR1 is DFQATT, CDR2 SNEGSKA (reference sequence). The V segment lost 1 base and the J segment 2 bases; nucleotides outside the gene matches: 13. The CDR3 runs to 17 residues. CDR3 region: CSARGPPTSGGAYEQYF. In DNA, the CDR3 is TGCAGTGCTAGAGGTCCCCCCACTAGCGGAGGAGCCTACGAGCAGTACTTC.

The CDR3 sequence is CASSYDRSPDYEQYF. CDR3 DNA sequence: TGTGCCAGCAGCTACGACAGATCGCCGGACTACGAGCAGTACTTC. V gene TRBV7-3 combines with J gene TRBJ2-7; TRBD1 is a possible D gene (5 bases). The length of the CDR3 is 15 residues. The germline V and J ends were trimmed by 4 bases and 3 bases, with 16 bases remaining between them. Germline V lookup: CDR1 SGHTA, CDR2 FQGTGA.